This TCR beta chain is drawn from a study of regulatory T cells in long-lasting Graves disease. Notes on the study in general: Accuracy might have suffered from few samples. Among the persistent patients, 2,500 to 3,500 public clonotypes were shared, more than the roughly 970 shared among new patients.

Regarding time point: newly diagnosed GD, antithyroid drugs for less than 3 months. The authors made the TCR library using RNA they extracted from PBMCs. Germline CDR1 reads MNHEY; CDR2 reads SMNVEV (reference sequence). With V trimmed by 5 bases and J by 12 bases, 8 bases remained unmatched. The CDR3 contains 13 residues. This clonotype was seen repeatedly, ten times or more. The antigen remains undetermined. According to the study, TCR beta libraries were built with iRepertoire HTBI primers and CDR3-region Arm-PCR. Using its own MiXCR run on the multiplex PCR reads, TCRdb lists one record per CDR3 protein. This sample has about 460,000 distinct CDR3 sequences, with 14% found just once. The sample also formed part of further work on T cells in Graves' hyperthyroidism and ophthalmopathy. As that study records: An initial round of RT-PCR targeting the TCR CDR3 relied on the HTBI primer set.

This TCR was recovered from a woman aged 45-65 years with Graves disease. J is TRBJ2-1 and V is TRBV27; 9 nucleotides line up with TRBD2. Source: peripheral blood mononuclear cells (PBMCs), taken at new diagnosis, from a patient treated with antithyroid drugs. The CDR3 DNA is TGTGCCAGCAGTCCGTCTAGCGGGATTGGGCAGTTCTTC. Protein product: CASSPSSGIGQFF.